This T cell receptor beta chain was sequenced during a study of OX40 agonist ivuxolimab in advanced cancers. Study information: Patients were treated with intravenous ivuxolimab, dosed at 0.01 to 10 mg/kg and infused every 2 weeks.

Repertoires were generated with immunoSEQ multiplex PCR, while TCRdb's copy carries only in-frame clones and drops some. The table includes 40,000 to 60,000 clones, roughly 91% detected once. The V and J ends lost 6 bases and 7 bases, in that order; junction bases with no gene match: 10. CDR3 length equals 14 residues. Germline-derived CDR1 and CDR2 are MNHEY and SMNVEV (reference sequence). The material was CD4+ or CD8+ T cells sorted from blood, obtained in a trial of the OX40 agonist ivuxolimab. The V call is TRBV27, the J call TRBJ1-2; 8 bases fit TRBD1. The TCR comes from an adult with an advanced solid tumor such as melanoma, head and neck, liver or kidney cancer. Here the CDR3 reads CASSATGERSGYTF. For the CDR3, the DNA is TGTGCCAGCAGCGCGACAGGGGAAAGAAGTGGCTACACCTTC.